A single sample is the source of the 28 T cell receptor beta chains below, sequenced in a study of control samples from healthy donors and cancer patients. Method: immunoSEQ multiplex PCR; TCRdb's copy keeps in-frame clones and lacks some. The sample yields approximately 220,000 clones, roughly 94% seen once. The sequenced sample consisted of blood. These receptors came from a man aged 45 to 65 in good health.

The chain is built from TRBV18 and TRBJ2-2; D is unresolved. This CDR3 is built from 14 residues. Germline V gene lookup returns CDR1 KGHSH and CDR2 LQKENI. Trimming left V 6 bases short and J 0 bases short, with 8 bases between. CDR3 sequence: CASSAFPNTGELFF. Here the CDR3 DNA reads TGTGCCAGCTCGGCATTTCCGAACACCGGGGAGCTGTTTTTT.

The chain has TRBV9 and TRBJ2-3, with TRBD2 matching 11 bases. Germline CDR1 is SGDLS and CDR2 is YYNGEE. Unmatched junction bases numbered 6, after V lost 4 bases and J lost 2 bases. This CDR3 contains 16 residues. Here the CDR3 reads CASSPLAGGFTDTQYF. Written as DNA, the CDR3 is TGTGCCAGCAGCCCCTTAGCGGGGGGGTTCACAGATACGCAGTATTTT. Full variable domain (remainder filled in from reference TRBV9 and TRBJ2-3): DSGVTQTPKHLITATGQRVTLRCSPRSGDLSVYWYQQSLDQGLQFLIQYYNGEERAKGNILERFSAQQFPDLHSELNLSSLELGDSALYFCASSPLAGGFTDTQYFGPGTRLTVL.

The rearrangement links TRBV5-8 to TRBJ2-7; maybe TRBD2 (6 bases). Germline CDR1 and CDR2: SGHTS and YDEGEE. The CDR3 has 14 residues. With 1 base removed from V and 5 bases from J, the gap between germline ends came to 13 bases. CDR3 region: CASSLRRAWDEQYF. The CDR3, as DNA: TGTGCCAGCAGCTTGAGGAGGGCTTGGGACGAGCAGTACTTC. Together with reference TRBV5-8 and TRBJ2-7, the CDR3 gives the full variable domain: EAGVTQSPTHLIKTRGQQATLRCSPISGHTSVYWYQQALGLGLQFLLWYDEGEERNRGNFPPRFSGRQFPNYSSELNVNALELEDSALYLCASSLRRAWDEQYFGPGTRLTVT.

This chain connects TRBV29-1 to TRBJ1-1; D unresolved. V lost 6 bases and J 1 base, leaving 6 bases between the germline ends. This CDR3 spans 11 amino acids. Germline V gene lookup returns CDR1 SQVTM and CDR2 ANQGSEA. CDR3 in DNA: TGCAGCGTGTGGGGGAACACTGAAGCTTTCTTT. It is translated as CSVWGNTEAFF. Using reference TRBV29-1 and TRBJ1-1 for the parts outside the CDR3, the full variable domain is SAVISQKPSRDICQRGTSLTIQCQVDSQVTMMFWYRQQPGQSLTLIATANQGSEATYESGFVIDKFPISRPNLTFSTLTVSNMSPEDSSIYLCSVWGNTEAFFGQGTRLTVV.

V and J are TRBV28 and TRBJ2-3; D is possibly TRBD1 (5 bases). V lost 4 bases and J 1 base, leaving 18 bases between the germline ends. CDR1 MDHEN and CDR2 SYDVKM come from the germline V gene. The CDR3 is 17 residues long. The CDR3 reads CASSSPLGQARTDTQYF. The CDR3 DNA sequence: TGTGCCAGCAGTTCGCCTCTGGGGCAGGCGCGCACAGATACGCAGTATTTT.

V and J are TRBV25-1 and TRBJ1-2; the match to TRBD1 covers 8 bases. The trim removed 6 bases at V and 4 bases at J, leaving 7 bases unmatched. This CDR3 has 14 residues. From germline, CDR1 is MGHDK and CDR2 SYGVNS. The CDR3: CASRGQGAPYGYTF. DNA of the CDR3: TGTGCCAGCAGAGGACAGGGAGCCCCCTATGGCTACACCTTC.

The gene calls are TRBV10-3 and TRBJ1-2; TRBD1 is a possible D gene (5 bases). V lost 2 bases, J lost 0 bases, and 10 bases lay in between. This CDR3 has 15 residues. Germline CDR1 is ENHRY and CDR2 is SYGVKD. CDR3 coding DNA: TGTGCCATCAGTGAGGATGACAGAACTAACTATGGCTACACCTTC. Amino acid sequence: CAISEDDRTNYGYTF.

CDR3 region: CAAGGVMNTEAFF. In nucleotides, the CDR3 is TGTGCGGCAGGAGGGGTTATGAACACTGAAGCTTTCTTT. V usage is TRBV19 and J usage is TRBJ1-1, with D perhaps matching TRBD1 (5 bases). The CDR3 runs to 13 residues. Germline V lookup: CDR1 LNHDA, CDR2 SQIVND (reference sequence).

The chain joins TRBV5-4 to TRBJ1-2; D is ambiguous. The V end was cut by 4 bases, the J end by 5 bases, with 15 bases between. Germline CDR1 SGHNT, CDR2 YYREEE (reference sequence). The CDR3 runs 14 residues. CDR3 sequence: CASSISNPTYGYTF. For the CDR3, the DNA is TGTGCCAGCAGCATCAGTAACCCCACTTATGGCTACACCTTC.

As regards this clone: The sample carries other DNA sequences with the same CDR3. This chain joins TRBV4-2 and TRBJ1-2, with no clear D. The CDR3 is 12 amino acids. Trimming shortened V by 0 bases and J by 4 bases, and 3 bases separated the two germline ends. The germline CDR1 and CDR2 sequences are LGHNA and YNFKEQ. The CDR3, as DNA: TGTGCCAGCAGCCAAGAGGGCTATGGCTACACCTTC. Protein product: CASSQEGYGYTF.

This clone was detected only once. The chain employs TRBV3-1 (or the pseudogene TRBV3-2) and TRBJ1-1; D remains ambiguous. This CDR3 has 15 amino acids. Germline V CDR1 and CDR2: LGHDT, YNNKEL (reference sequence). V was trimmed by 3 bases and J by 0 bases, leaving 11 bases between them. The DNA of the CDR3 is TGTGCCAGCAGCCACACCGGAGTAATGAACACTGAAGCTTTCTTT. Amino acids: CASSHTGVMNTEAFF.

The chain is built from TRBV29-1 and TRBJ1-1; maybe TRBD1 (6 bases). CDR3 length equals 12 residues. Germline CDR1 SQVTM, CDR2 ANQGSEA. Trimming took off 4 bases at V and 6 bases at J, with 12 bases between the two ends. The CDR3 bases are TGCAGCGTTGGTTGGGCAGGGGCTGAAGCTTTCTTT. Its translation: CSVGWAGAEAFF.

The chain has TRBV2 and TRBJ2-1; D remains ambiguous. The V end lost 6 bases, the J end lost 10 bases, and 13 bases lay between the germline ends. The germline CDR1 and CDR2 sequences are SNHLY and FYNNEI. The CDR3 totals 12 residues. DNA for the CDR3: TGTGCCAGCAGAAGATCAGAAGGGGAGCAGTTCTTC. Translation: CASRRSEGEQFF.

V and J are TRBV5-1 and TRBJ1-3; 8 nucleotides line up with TRBD1. The CDR3 has 16 amino acids. Germline V gives CDR1 SGHRS, CDR2 YFSETQ. V was clipped by 0 bases and J by 4 bases; unmatched bases: 6. This CDR3 is CASSLAGGASGNTIYF. The DNA for the CDR3 is TGCGCCAGCAGCTTGGCAGGGGGCGCGTCAGGAAACACCATATATTTT.

V is TRBV18 and J is TRBJ2-5, with a weak D call TRBD1 (5 bases). V lost 4 bases, J lost 0 bases, and 12 bases lay in between. The CDR3 is made up of 15 amino acids. CDR1 and CDR2 (germline): KGHSH, LQKENI. The CDR3 is CASSRGRLYQETQYF. The CDR3 nucleotides read TGTGCCAGCTCACGGGGCCGCTTGTACCAAGAGACCCAGTACTTC.

This rearrangement joins TRBV9 to TRBJ2-1; tentatively, D is TRBD2 (6 bases). Germline loops: CDR1 SGDLS, CDR2 YYNGEE. The CDR3 extends over 16 amino acids. The V end was cut by 3 bases, the J end by 0 bases, with 13 bases between. The CDR3 nucleotides are TGTGCCAGCAGCGGGCCGGGACTGAACTCCTACAATGAGCAGTTCTTC. This sequence encodes CASSGPGLNSYNEQFF.

V and J are TRBV2 and TRBJ1-2, with D hard to call. Trimming took 3 bases from V and 3 from J, leaving 14 bases between them. CDR1 is SNHLY and CDR2 is FYNNEI in the germline V gene. The CDR3 length is 15 residues. The CDR3 reads CASSDSSLGDYGYTF. CDR3 nucleotide sequence: TGTGCCAGCAGTGATAGTTCGTTGGGCGACTATGGCTACACCTTC.

The chain recombines TRBV7-9 with TRBJ1-6, with D possibly being TRBD1 (5 bases). The CDR3 loop spans 16 amino acids. V was pared by 5 bases and J by 7 bases, with 18 bases between. CDR1 SEHNR and CDR2 FQNEAQ come from the germline V gene (reference sequence). CDR3 nucleotide sequence: TGTGCCAGCAGCCGAGGGACGGGCACCGGGAATTCACCCCTCCACTTT. This encodes CASSRGTGTGNSPLHF.

This sequence joins TRBV19 and TRBJ1-5; no clear D. V was cut by 3 bases and J by 2 bases, with 11 bases left in between. There are 15 residues in the CDR3. Germline CDR1 LNHDA, CDR2 SQIVND (reference sequence). Here the CDR3 DNA reads TGTGCCAGTAGTATTATAAGGTTGGGCAATCAGCCCCAGCATTTT. Its translation is CASSIIRLGNQPQHF. Using reference TRBV19 and TRBJ1-5 for the parts outside the CDR3, the full variable domain is DGGITQSPKYLFRKEGQNVTLSCEQNLNHDAMYWYRQDPGQGLRLIYYSQIVNDFQKGDIAEGYSVSREKKESFPLTVTSAQKNPTAFYLCASSIIRLGNQPQHFGDGTRLSIL.

In its sample, this clone was seen once. The genes are TRBV2 and TRBJ1-5; D might be TRBD1 (5 bases). Germline CDR1 SNHLY, CDR2 FYNNEI. The V and J ends lost 5 bases and 5 bases respectively, with 19 bases between them. The CDR3 is made up of 16 amino acids. The CDR3 DNA is TGTGCCAGCAGTACCGAGGGTAGGGGAAGCGATCAGCCCCAGCATTTT. Protein product: CASSTEGRGSDQPQHF.

The CDR3 region is CASSLGTGTFSLNQPQHF. The CDR3 region has the DNA TGTGCCAGCTCACTCGGGACAGGAACCTTTAGTCTCAATCAGCCCCAGCATTTT. The gene calls are TRBV18 and TRBJ1-5; 8 bases are a match to TRBD1. The CDR3 has 18 amino acids. From germline, CDR1 is KGHSH and CDR2 LQKENI. V lost 4 bases and J lost 3; bases outside the gene matches: 14.

This chain joins TRBV27 and TRBJ2-3; D is unresolved. V was trimmed by 4 bases and J by 5 bases, leaving 10 bases between them. The CDR3 consists of 13 residues. Germline lookup yields CDR1 MNHEY and CDR2 SMNVEV (reference sequence). The CDR3 region has the DNA TGTGCCAGCAGTTCCCGATTTTTAGATACGCAGTATTTT. It yields the protein CASSSRFLDTQYF.

The gene calls are TRBV5-1 and TRBJ1-2; 8 positions agree with TRBD1. This CDR3 has 14 residues. CDR1 is SGHRS, CDR2 YFSETQ, per germline. The J segment lost 1 base and the V segment lost 4 bases, leaving 3 bases of the junction unmatched. The CDR3 here is CASSLQGDNYGYTF. The CDR3 nucleotides are TGCGCCAGCAGCCTACAGGGGGATAACTATGGCTACACCTTC.

The genes are TRBV5-1 and TRBJ1-2, with 7 bases that match TRBD1. With V trimmed by 4 bases and J by 0 bases, 3 bases remained unmatched. Per germline, CDR1 SGHRS and CDR2 YFSETQ. CDR3 size: 14 residues. CDR3 in DNA: TGCGCCAGCAGCCCCGGGACAGCTAACTATGGCTACACCTTC. Protein sequence: CASSPGTANYGYTF.

The chain recombines TRBV2 with TRBJ1-2; possible D gene TRBD1, 6 bases. Germline V gene sequence: CDR1 SNHLY, CDR2 FYNNEI. V dropped 5 bases and J dropped 4 bases, with 17 bases sitting between them. The CDR3 length is 15 residues. The CDR3 bases are TGTGCCAGCAGTCTACCCCGGGACATCGTCTATGGCTACACCTTC. Protein sequence: CASSLPRDIVYGYTF.

The chain uses TRBV11-2 and TRBJ2-5, with D possibly matching TRBD1 (5 bases). CDR1 and CDR2 from the germline V gene are SGHAT and FQNNGV. This CDR3 region has 13 residues. Trimming removed 6 bases at V and 2 bases at J, with 10 bases between. The CDR3 spells CASSLRQQETQYF. The CDR3 nucleotides are TGTGCCAGCAGTCTAAGACAGCAAGAGACCCAGTACTTC. The full variable domain, rest sourced from reference TRBV11-2 and TRBJ2-5, is EAGVAQSPRYKIIEKRQSVAFWCNPISGHATLYWYQQILGQGPKLLIQFQNNGVVDDSQLPKDRFSAERLKGVDSTLKIQPAKLEDSAVYLCASSLRQQETQYFGPGTRLLVL.

The rearrangement uses TRBV5-4 and TRBJ2-1; no firm D call. CDR1 and CDR2 (germline): SGHNT, YYREEE (reference sequence). The CDR3 sequence is 12 residues long. V shed 4 bases and J shed 6 bases, with 8 bases lying between them. CDR3 amino acids: CASSRQGNEQFF. The CDR3 coding sequence is TGTGCCAGCAGCCGGCAAGGCAATGAGCAGTTCTTC.

CDR3 DNA sequence: TGCGCCAGCAGCTTGTCAGGACCGCCTTCTAACTATGGCTACACCTTC. Translated: CASSLSGPPSNYGYTF. V gene TRBV5-1 combines with J gene TRBJ1-2, with D uncertain. The V gene's germline CDR1 is SGHRS and CDR2 YFSETQ. The CDR3 length is 16 residues. Trimming removed 1 base from V and 0 bases from J, with 13 bases in between.